The 16 T cell receptor beta chains below were found in one sample sequenced in a study of T cells after posttransplantation cyclophosphamide. Sequencing used immunoSEQ multiplex PCR; TCRdb keeps in-frame clones, though not all of them. Recorded here are some 11,000 clones, none singletons. Busulfan-fludarabine conditioning, marrow transplant, and cyclophosphamide on days +3 and +4 were administered. The sample in question was PBMCs, obtained after allogeneic stem cell transplant with posttransplant cyclophosphamide. The receptors originated from a female patient between 40 and 55 years old who received an allogeneic stem cell transplant from a related donor, was CMV-positive, and had no GVHD. Certain T cells may be donor cells from the graft.

Many counts were recorded for this clone. This chain links TRBV5-1 with TRBJ2-3; D gene unclear. This CDR3 comprises 14 residues. Germline lookup yields CDR1 SGHRS and CDR2 YFSETQ. Trimming pared 5 bases from V and 1 base from J, leaving 11 bases between. CDR3 sequence: CASRDSVGTDTQYF. Here the CDR3 DNA reads TGCGCCAGCAGAGATAGTGTAGGCACAGATACGCAGTATTTT.

The sample holds many counts of this clone. The chain combines TRBV30 with TRBJ1-2, with D possibly being TRBD1 (6 bases). The CDR3 covers 12 residues. V was shortened by 6 bases and J by 6 bases, with 14 bases between the two germline ends. Germline CDR1 reads GTSNPN; CDR2 reads SVGIG (reference sequence). The CDR3 sequence is CACIRGGDGYTF. CDR3 DNA: TGTGCCTGTATCAGGGGTGGCGATGGCTACACCTTC.

This clone was detected many times. The chain joins TRBV2 to TRBJ2-2; TRBD1 matches at 11 bases. The trim removed 5 bases at V and 4 bases at J, leaving 3 bases unmatched. The CDR3 has 15 residues. Germline loops: CDR1 SNHLY, CDR2 FYNNEI. CDR3 DNA: TGTGCCAGCAGTCAGGGACAGGGGGGCACCGGGGAGCTGTTTTTT. It specifies CASSQGQGGTGELFF.

In its sample, this clone was seen many times. The chain combines TRBV7-3 with TRBJ2-2, with D possibly being TRBD2 (6 bases). The CDR3 has 15 residues. Trimming took 5 bases from V and 2 from J, leaving 12 bases between them. Germline V gives CDR1 SGHTA, CDR2 FQGTGA. Here the CDR3 DNA reads TGTGCCAGCAGCCTGGGACTTCCTAACACCGGGGAGCTGTTTTTT. Its translation is CASSLGLPNTGELFF.

This clone was picked up many times. The CDR3 is CASRISGRITDTQYF. Here the CDR3 DNA reads TGTGCCAGCAGGATTAGCGGGAGGATCACAGATACGCAGTATTTT. The chain links TRBV7-8 to TRBJ2-3; 10 bases agree with TRBD2. Germline V CDR1 and CDR2: SGHVS, FQNEAQ. J lost 2 bases, V lost 6 bases, and 5 bases had no gene match. CDR3 length: 15 amino acids.

Many counts were recorded for this clone. The chain recombines TRBV19 with TRBJ1-5, with D possibly TRBD1 on 6 matching bases. Per the germline V gene, CDR1 is LNHDA and CDR2 is SQIVND (reference sequence). This CDR3 contains 14 residues. V gave up 5 bases and J gave up 6 bases, with 14 bases separating them. The CDR3 DNA reads TGTGCCAGTAGTTCGACGGGGGGCGGTCAGCCCCAGCATTTT. Residues: CASSSTGGGQPQHF.

This clone was seen repeatedly, ten times or more. The chain couples TRBV27 to TRBJ2-2, with 15 nucleotides matching TRBD2. The germline V gene has CDR1 MNHEY and CDR2 SMNVEV (reference sequence). This CDR3 has 17 amino acids. With V trimmed by 5 bases and J by 6 bases, 7 bases remained unmatched. In DNA form, the CDR3 reads TGTGCCAGCAGTGGACTAGCGGGAGGGGGAGGCGCCGGGGAGCTGTTTTTT. Its protein is CASSGLAGGGGAGELFF.

This clone has at least ten counts. This chain uses TRBV5-1 with TRBJ2-3, with a weak D call TRBD1 (6 bases). Trimming cost V 0 bases and J 2 bases, with 13 bases left between them. CDR3 size: 16 residues. Looked up from germline, CDR1 is SGHRS and CDR2 is YFSETQ. The CDR3 nucleotides read TGCGCCAGCAGCTTGGCGGGACACTCCCTCACAGATACGCAGTATTTT. Translated, it gives CASSLAGHSLTDTQYF.

This clone was seen at least ten times. This sequence joins TRBV5-1 and TRBJ2-5; TRBD2 aligns across 7 bases. CDR3 length: 17 residues. Germline trimming cut 0 bases from V and 4 bases from J; bases unmatched to any gene: 12. Germline values: CDR1 SGHRS, CDR2 YFSETQ. CDR3 DNA sequence: TGCGCCAGCAGCTTGGCCGTTGGTGGAGGCGGGGGAGAGACCCAGTACTTC. This sequence encodes CASSLAVGGGGGETQYF.

This clone came up many times. The CDR3 nucleotides read TGTGCCAGCAGCACAAAGGGAAGGGGGACCCAGTACTTC. Its translation: CASSTKGRGTQYF. This sequence joins TRBV5-4 and TRBJ2-5; D may be TRBD1 (5 bases). Germline V CDR1 and CDR2: SGHNT, YYREEE (reference sequence). V was pared by 4 bases and J by 7 bases, with 14 bases between. This CDR3 contains 13 residues.

This clone was seen at least ten times. This chain uses TRBV27 with TRBJ2-2, with D tentatively TRBD2 (5 bases). V dropped 9 bases and J dropped 4 bases, with 12 bases sitting between them. Germline CDR1 and CDR2: MNHEY and SMNVEV (reference sequence). The CDR3 loop spans 13 amino acids. The CDR3 protein is CASRTGSTGELFF. The CDR3 nucleotides are TGTGCCAGTAGGACTGGATCCACCGGGGAGCTGTTTTTT.

This clone has a count of ten or more. V usage is TRBV14 and J usage is TRBJ2-7, with 7 nucleotides matching TRBD2. V dropped 4 bases and J dropped 3; count of bases not matched to a gene: 6. The germline V gene encodes CDR1 SGHDN and CDR2 FVKESK. This CDR3 contains 14 residues. For the CDR3, the DNA is TGTGCCAGCAGCCCTTTCTCTAGCGGCTACGAGCAGTACTTC. Protein: CASSPFSSGYEQYF.

This clone was found many times. The rearrangement links TRBV5-1 to TRBJ2-5; 12 positions match TRBD2. V shed 4 bases, J shed 0 bases, and the junction held 4 bases outside the gene matches. The CDR3 consists of 16 residues. Germline-derived CDR1 and CDR2 are SGHRS and YFSETQ. The CDR3 loop reads CASSPTSGGYQETQYF. CDR3 bases: TGCGCCAGCAGCCCCACTAGCGGGGGGTACCAAGAGACCCAGTACTTC.

This clone was observed at least ten times. The J gene is TRBJ1-2, the V gene TRBV7-3; 9 bases align to TRBD1. The V segment lost 5 bases and the J segment 4 bases; nucleotides outside the gene matches: 5. Germline loops: CDR1 SGHTA, CDR2 FQGTGA. This CDR3 spans 14 amino acids. The CDR3 DNA follows: TGTGCCAGCAGCCCCGGGACAGGGCTCTATGGCTACACCTTC. The encoded protein is CASSPGTGLYGYTF.

This clone appeared many times. The CDR3 loop reads CASSPIGLASTDTQYF. CDR3 nucleotide sequence: TGTGCCAGCAGCCCTATCGGACTAGCAAGTACAGATACGCAGTATTTT. The chain joins TRBV7-3 to TRBJ2-3, with TRBD2 matching over 8 bases. The CDR3 consists of 16 residues. V lost 5 bases and J lost 3; bases outside the gene matches: 10. CDR1 and CDR2 (germline): SGHTA, FQGTGA.

About this clone itself: At one end the junction does not follow the germline gene, possibly because of a read error. The V gene is TRBV7-7, the J gene TRBJ2-5; D gene unclear. Per germline, CDR1 SSHAT and CDR2 FNYEAQ (reference sequence). The CDR3 loop spans 11 amino acids. The CDR3 region is CASSPVWTQYF. The CDR3 nucleotides are TGTGCTAGCAGCCCCGTATGGACCCAGTACTTC.